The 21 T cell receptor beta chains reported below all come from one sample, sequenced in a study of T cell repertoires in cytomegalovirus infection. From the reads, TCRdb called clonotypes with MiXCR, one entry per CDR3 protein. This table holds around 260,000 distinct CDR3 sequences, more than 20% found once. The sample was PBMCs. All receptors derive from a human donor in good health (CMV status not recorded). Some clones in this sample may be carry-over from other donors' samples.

CDR3 sequence (DNA): TGTGCCAGCAGCCTAGAGATGGGGGAGCTGTTTTTT. It is translated as CASSLEMGELFF. V usage is TRBV5-4 and J usage is TRBJ2-2; D not resolved. V lost 4 bases and J lost 8, with 9 bases in between. The CDR3 totals 12 residues. Germline assignment: CDR1 SGHNT and CDR2 YYREEE (reference sequence).

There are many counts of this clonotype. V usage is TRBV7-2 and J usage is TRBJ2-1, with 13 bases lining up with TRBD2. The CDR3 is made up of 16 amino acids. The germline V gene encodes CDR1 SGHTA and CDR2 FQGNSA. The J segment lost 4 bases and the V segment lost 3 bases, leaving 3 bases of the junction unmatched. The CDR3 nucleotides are TGTGCCAGCAGCTTGACTAGCGGGAGGCGTTACAATGAGCAGTTCTTC. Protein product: CASSLTSGRRYNEQFF.

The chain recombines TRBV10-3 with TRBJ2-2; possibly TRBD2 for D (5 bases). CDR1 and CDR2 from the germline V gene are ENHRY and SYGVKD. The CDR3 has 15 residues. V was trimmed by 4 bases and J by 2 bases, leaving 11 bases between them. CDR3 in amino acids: CAISASGANTGELFF. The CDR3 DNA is TGTGCCATCAGTGCGAGCGGAGCTAACACCGGGGAGCTGTTTTTT.

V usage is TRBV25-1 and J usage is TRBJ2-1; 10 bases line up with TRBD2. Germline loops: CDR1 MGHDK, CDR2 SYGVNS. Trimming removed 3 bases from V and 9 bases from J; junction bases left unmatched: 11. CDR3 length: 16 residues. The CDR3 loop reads CASSDPLAGSWGEQFF. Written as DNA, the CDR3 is TGTGCCAGCAGTGACCCACTAGCGGGATCCTGGGGTGAGCAGTTCTTC.

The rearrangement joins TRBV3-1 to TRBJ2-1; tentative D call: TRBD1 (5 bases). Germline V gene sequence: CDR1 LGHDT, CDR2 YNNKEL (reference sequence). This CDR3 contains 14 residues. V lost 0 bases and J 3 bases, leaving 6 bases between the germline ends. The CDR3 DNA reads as TGTGCCAGCAGCCAAGATCAGGGCTACAATGAGCAGTTCTTC. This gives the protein CASSQDQGYNEQFF.

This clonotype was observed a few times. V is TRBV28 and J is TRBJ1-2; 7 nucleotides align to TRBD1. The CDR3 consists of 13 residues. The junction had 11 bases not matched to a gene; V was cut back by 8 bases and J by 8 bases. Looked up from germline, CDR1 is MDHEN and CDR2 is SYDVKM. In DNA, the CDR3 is TGTGCCAGCCGTACTGGACAGGTTGGAGGCTACACCTTC. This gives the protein CASRTGQVGGYTF.

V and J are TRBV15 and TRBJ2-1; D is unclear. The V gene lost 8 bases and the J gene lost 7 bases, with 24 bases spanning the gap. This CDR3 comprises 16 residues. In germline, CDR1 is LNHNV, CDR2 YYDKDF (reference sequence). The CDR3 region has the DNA TGTGCCACCCACAGCCCTAGTAATCCGGCCGAGAATGAGCAGTTCTTC. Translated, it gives CATHSPSNPAENEQFF.

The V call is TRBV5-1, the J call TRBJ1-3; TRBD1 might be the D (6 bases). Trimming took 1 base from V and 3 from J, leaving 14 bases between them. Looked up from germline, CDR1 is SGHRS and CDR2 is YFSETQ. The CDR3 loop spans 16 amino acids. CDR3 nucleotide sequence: TGCGCCAGCAGCTTGACCCGGGGGGCATTTGGAAACACCATATATTTT. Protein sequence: CASSLTRGAFGNTIYF.

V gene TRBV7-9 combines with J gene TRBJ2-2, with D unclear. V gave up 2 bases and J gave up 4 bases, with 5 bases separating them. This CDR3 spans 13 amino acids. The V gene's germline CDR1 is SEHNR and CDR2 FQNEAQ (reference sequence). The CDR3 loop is CASSLSVTGELFF. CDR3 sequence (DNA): TGTGCCAGCAGCTTAAGTGTCACCGGGGAGCTGTTTTTT.

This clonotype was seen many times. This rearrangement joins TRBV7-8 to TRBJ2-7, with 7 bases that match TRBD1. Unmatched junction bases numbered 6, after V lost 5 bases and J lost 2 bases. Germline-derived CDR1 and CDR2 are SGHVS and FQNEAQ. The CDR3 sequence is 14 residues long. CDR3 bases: TGTGCCAGCAGCCCCGACAGGGTGGCCTACGAGCAGTACTTC. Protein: CASSPDRVAYEQYF. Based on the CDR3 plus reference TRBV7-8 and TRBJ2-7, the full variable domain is GAGVSQSPRYKVAKRGQDVALRCDPISGHVSLFWYQQALGQGPEFLTYFQNEAQLDKSGLPSDRFFAERPEGSVSTLKIQRTQQEDSAVYLCASSPDRVAYEQYFGPGTRLTVT.

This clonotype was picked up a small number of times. CDR3 loop: CSANDSPSYGYTF. The CDR3 region has the DNA TGCAGTGCGAACGACAGCCCTTCCTATGGCTACACCTTC. The chain links TRBV20-1 to TRBJ1-2, with a possible D match to TRBD1 (5 bases). V was trimmed by 6 bases and J by 4 bases, leaving 15 bases between them. Germline V gene sequence: CDR1 DFQATT, CDR2 SNEGSKA (reference sequence). The CDR3 totals 13 residues.

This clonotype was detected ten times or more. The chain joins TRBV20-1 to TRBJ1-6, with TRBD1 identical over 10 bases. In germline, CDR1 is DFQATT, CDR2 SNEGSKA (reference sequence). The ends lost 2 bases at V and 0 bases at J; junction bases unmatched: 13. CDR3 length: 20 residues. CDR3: CSARTPGQGKSSSYNSPLHF. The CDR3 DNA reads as TGCAGTGCTAGAACTCCGGGACAGGGGAAGTCGAGCTCCTATAATTCACCCCTCCACTTT.

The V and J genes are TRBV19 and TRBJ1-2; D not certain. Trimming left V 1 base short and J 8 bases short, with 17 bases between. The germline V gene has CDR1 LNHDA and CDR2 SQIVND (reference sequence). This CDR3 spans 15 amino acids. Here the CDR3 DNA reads TGTGCCAGTAGTATAGGGGCAGCAGCATCTATAGGCTACACCTTC. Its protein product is CASSIGAAASIGYTF. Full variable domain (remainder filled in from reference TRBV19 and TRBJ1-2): DGGITQSPKYLFRKEGQNVTLSCEQNLNHDAMYWYRQDPGQGLRLIYYSQIVNDFQKGDIAEGYSVSREKKESFPLTVTSAQKNPTAFYLCASSIGAAASIGYTFGSGTRLTVV.

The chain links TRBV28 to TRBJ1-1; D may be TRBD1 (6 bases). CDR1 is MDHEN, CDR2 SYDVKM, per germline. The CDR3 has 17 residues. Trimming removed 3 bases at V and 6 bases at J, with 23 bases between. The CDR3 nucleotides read TGTGCCAGCAGTTTCCGGTATTCCTACAGGGAAAAATCTGAAGCTTTCTTT. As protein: CASSFRYSYREKSEAFF. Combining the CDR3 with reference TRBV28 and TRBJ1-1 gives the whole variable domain DVKVTQSSRYLVKRTGEKVFLECVQDMDHENMFWYRQDPGLGLRLIYFSYDVKMKEKGDIPEGYSVSREKKERFSLILESASTNQTSMYLCASSFRYSYREKSEAFFGQGTRLTVV.

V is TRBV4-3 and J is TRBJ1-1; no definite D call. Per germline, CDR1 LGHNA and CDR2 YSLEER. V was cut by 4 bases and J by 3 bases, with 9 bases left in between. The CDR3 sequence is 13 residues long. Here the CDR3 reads CASSRRDDTEAFF. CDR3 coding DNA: TGCGCCAGCAGCCGCAGAGATGACACTGAAGCTTTCTTT.

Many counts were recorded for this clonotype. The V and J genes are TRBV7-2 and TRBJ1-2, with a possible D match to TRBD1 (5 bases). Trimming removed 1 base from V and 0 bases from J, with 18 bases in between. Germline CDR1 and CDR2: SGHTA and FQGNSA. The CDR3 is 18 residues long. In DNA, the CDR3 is TGTGCCAGCAGCTTAGTGTCAGGGAGTAACACCGCTAACTATGGCTACACCTTC. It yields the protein CASSLVSGSNTANYGYTF.

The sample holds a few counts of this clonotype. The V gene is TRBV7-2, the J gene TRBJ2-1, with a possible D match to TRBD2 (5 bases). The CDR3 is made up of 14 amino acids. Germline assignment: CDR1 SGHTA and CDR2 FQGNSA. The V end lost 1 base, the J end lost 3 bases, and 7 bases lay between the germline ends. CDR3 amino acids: CASSLVGDYNEQFF. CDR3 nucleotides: TGTGCCAGCAGCTTAGTCGGGGACTACAATGAGCAGTTCTTC.

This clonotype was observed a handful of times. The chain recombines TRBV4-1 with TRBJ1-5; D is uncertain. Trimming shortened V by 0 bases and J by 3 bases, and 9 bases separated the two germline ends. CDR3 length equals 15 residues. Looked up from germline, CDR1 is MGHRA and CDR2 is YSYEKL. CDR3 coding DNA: TGCGCCAGCAGCCAAGATCAGTTCCCCAATCAGCCCCAGCATTTT. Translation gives CASSQDQFPNQPQHF.

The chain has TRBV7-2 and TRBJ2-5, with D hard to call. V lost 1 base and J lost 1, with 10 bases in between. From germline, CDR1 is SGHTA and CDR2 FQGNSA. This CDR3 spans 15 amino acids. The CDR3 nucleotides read TGTGCCAGCAGCTTAGTGGTGGGGATCCAAGAGACCCAGTACTTC. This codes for CASSLVVGIQETQYF.

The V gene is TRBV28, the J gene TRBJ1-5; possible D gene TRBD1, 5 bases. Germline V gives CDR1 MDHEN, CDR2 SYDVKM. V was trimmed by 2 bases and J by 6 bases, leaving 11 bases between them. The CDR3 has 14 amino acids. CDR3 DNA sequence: TGTGCCAGCAGTTTAATAGGGCAGGGTCAGCCCCAGCATTTT. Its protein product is CASSLIGQGQPQHF.

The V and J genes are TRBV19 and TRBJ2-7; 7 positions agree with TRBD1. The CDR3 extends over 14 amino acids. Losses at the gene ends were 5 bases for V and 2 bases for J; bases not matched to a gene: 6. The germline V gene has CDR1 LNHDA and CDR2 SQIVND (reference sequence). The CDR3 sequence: CASSARQGAYEQYF. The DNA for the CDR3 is TGTGCCAGTAGTGCCAGACAGGGAGCCTACGAGCAGTACTTC.